These 28 T cell receptor beta chains originate from one sample sequenced in a study of graft-versus-host responses after intestinal transplantation. The antigens these receptors bind are not known. Generated by immunoSEQ multiplex PCR, the TCRdb table keeps only in-frame clones and is missing some. The table has about 93,000 clones, roughly 80% seen once. This specimen was unstimulated CD4+ T cells sorted from spleen or lymph node cells, taken before intestinal transplant. Source of these receptors: a human donor who received an intestinal transplant.

The chain uses TRBV28 and TRBJ2-2; the D gene is possibly TRBD2 (6 bases). Per germline, CDR1 MDHEN and CDR2 SYDVKM. V was trimmed by 5 bases and J by 1 base, leaving 20 bases between them. The CDR3 totals 18 residues. The DNA for the CDR3 is TGTGCCAGCAGTCCCCGGGACTGGGCGGCTAGGAACACCGGGGAGCTGTTTTTT. This codes for CASSPRDWAARNTGELFF.

The rearrangement uses TRBV28 and TRBJ2-5, with a weak D call TRBD2 (6 bases). The CDR3 runs to 16 residues. Germline assignment: CDR1 MDHEN and CDR2 SYDVKM. V lost 4 bases and J lost 2, with 17 bases in between. The CDR3 reads CASSSTSRGRQETQYF. Here the CDR3 DNA reads TGTGCCAGCAGTTCAACTAGCCGGGGTAGGCAAGAGACCCAGTACTTC.

This rearrangement joins TRBV19 to TRBJ1-1; 7 bases map to TRBD1. CDR1 is LNHDA and CDR2 is SQIVND in the germline V gene (reference sequence). The CDR3 is 12 amino acids. After removal of 4 bases from V and 9 bases from J, the junction contained 5 bases not matched to a gene. The CDR3 region has the DNA TGTGCCAGTAGTACTTCAGGGGGAAAAGCTTTCTTT. Translated, it gives CASSTSGGKAFF.

V is TRBV28 and J is TRBJ2-7, with 7 bases fitting TRBD1. In germline, CDR1 is MDHEN, CDR2 SYDVKM. Trimming at V came to 2 bases and at J to 2 bases, leaving 9 bases not matched to a gene. CDR3 size: 16 residues. CDR3 DNA sequence: TGTGCCAGCAGTTTAACAGGGGTTGGGACCCCCTACGAGCAGTACTTC. Protein sequence: CASSLTGVGTPYEQYF.

The chain is built from TRBV7-3 and TRBJ2-3, with 7 bases aligning to TRBD1. The CDR3 runs to 15 residues. Germline CDR1 and CDR2: SGHTA and FQGTGA. V lost 3 bases and J lost 1; bases outside the gene matches: 4. CDR3 in amino acids: CASSLTGYGTDTQYF. Written as DNA, the CDR3 is TGTGCCAGCAGCTTGACAGGGTACGGCACAGATACGCAGTATTTT.

Only a few counts were recorded for this clone. The V call is TRBV4-1, the J call TRBJ2-3, with 9 bases identical to TRBD1. With 4 bases clipped from V and 2 bases from J, the junction kept 4 bases outside the gene matches. The CDR3 is made up of 15 amino acids. CDR1 is MGHRA and CDR2 is YSYEKL in the germline V gene. In DNA form, the CDR3 reads TGCGCCAGCAGCCCCGGGACAGGGCTCACAGATACGCAGTATTTT. It is translated as CASSPGTGLTDTQYF.

This clone was seen a single time. The chain has TRBV18 and TRBJ2-1, with 10 nucleotides matching TRBD1. Germline V lookup: CDR1 KGHSH, CDR2 LQKENI. After removal of 4 bases from V and 4 bases from J, the junction contained 10 bases not matched to a gene. This CDR3 is built from 17 residues. The CDR3 bases are TGTGCCAGCTCACGACCCCCCGGGACAGGGGTATACAATGAGCAGTTCTTC. Its translation: CASSRPPGTGVYNEQFF. The complete variable domain, with remaining parts taken from reference TRBV18 and TRBJ2-1, reads NAGVMQNPRHLVRRRGQEARLRCSPMKGHSHVYWYRQLPEEGLKFMVYLQKENIIDESGMPKERFSAEFPKEGPSILRIQQVVRGDSAAYFCASSRPPGTGVYNEQFFGPGTRLTVL.

The chain combines TRBV4-1 with TRBJ2-1; D possibly corresponds to TRBD2 (6 bases). CDR1 and CDR2 (germline): MGHRA, YSYEKL. Trimming cost V 3 bases and J 5 bases, with 11 bases left between them. This CDR3 has 14 amino acids. CDR3 protein: CASSQGGSNNEQFF. The CDR3 coding sequence is TGCGCCAGCAGCCAGGGAGGCAGCAACAATGAGCAGTTCTTC.

The rearrangement joins TRBV10-3 to TRBJ2-5, with a tentative D call TRBD2 (6 bases). V was clipped by 6 bases and J by 4 bases, with 9 bases between them. Looked up from germline, CDR1 is ENHRY and CDR2 is SYGVKD. The length of the CDR3 is 12 residues. The CDR3 loop reads CAISGGGETQYF. The CDR3 coding sequence is TGTGCCATCAGCGGGGGTGGAGAGACCCAGTACTTC.

This clone was detected only once. The V call is TRBV7-8, the J call TRBJ1-5, with a tentative D call TRBD1 (6 bases). The CDR3 covers 16 residues. Germline CDR1 SGHVS, CDR2 FQNEAQ. The V end was cut by 4 bases, the J end by 4 bases, with 17 bases between. Written as DNA, the CDR3 is TGTGCCAGCAGCTCAAGGGGGGGGGCAATAAATCAGCCCCAGCATTTT. It yields the protein CASSSRGGAINQPQHF.

This chain links TRBV23-1 with TRBJ1-5, with TRBD1 matching 8 bases. TRBV23-1 is an ORF, and what it does is uncertain. The J segment lost 3 bases and the V segment lost 0 bases, leaving 4 bases of the junction unmatched. This CDR3 comprises 16 residues. The CDR3: CASSQSRTGLNQPQHF. Written as DNA, the CDR3 is TGCGCCAGCAGTCAATCCCGGACAGGGCTCAATCAGCCCCAGCATTTT.

V and J are TRBV28 and TRBJ1-3; the D gene is possibly TRBD1 (6 bases). CDR3 length: 13 residues. V lost 5 bases, J lost 2 bases, and 7 bases lay in between. Germline loops: CDR1 MDHEN, CDR2 SYDVKM. The CDR3 sequence is CASSTGTGNTIYF. The CDR3 region has the DNA TGTGCCAGCAGTACAGGGACTGGAAACACCATATATTTT.

This clone was counted only a few times. V usage is TRBV28 and J usage is TRBJ2-5; D unresolved. The CDR3 is 11 amino acids. Germline CDR1 and CDR2: MDHEN and SYDVKM. Trimming cost V 2 bases and J 5 bases, with 3 bases left between them. The CDR3 spells CASSLLETQYF. CDR3 in DNA: TGTGCCAGCAGTTTACTGGAGACCCAGTACTTC.

The chain carries TRBV21-1 and TRBJ2-7; the listed D gene, TRBD1, was not tested against the DNA. TRBV21-1 is described as a pseudogene. CDR3 length: 13 amino acids. This CDR3 reads CASSDTQGVEQYF. The CDR3 nucleotides are TGTGCCAGCAGCGATACACAGGGGGTCGAGCAGTACTTC.

The J gene is TRBJ2-5, the V gene TRBV6-5, with D uncertain. The CDR3 length is 14 residues. V dropped 0 bases and J dropped 1 base, with 6 bases sitting between them. CDR1 and CDR2 (germline): MNHEY, SVGAGI. CDR3 region: CASSYSPTQETQYF. The CDR3 coding sequence is TGTGCCAGCAGTTACTCGCCTACCCAAGAGACCCAGTACTTC.

The chain has TRBV5-1 and TRBJ2-2; 9 nucleotides line up with TRBD1. Germline values: CDR1 SGHRS, CDR2 YFSETQ. V shed 4 bases and J 7 bases; nucleotides not matched to a gene: 5. This CDR3 comprises 14 residues. The CDR3 bases are TGCGCCAGCAGCGTCCGGGACAGGGACGGGGAGCTGTTTTTT. Translation gives CASSVRDRDGELFF.

This rearrangement joins TRBV5-1 to TRBJ2-5; D gene uncertain. In germline, CDR1 is SGHRS, CDR2 YFSETQ. The length of the CDR3 is 12 residues. V lost 4 bases to trimming and J lost 5 bases, with 9 bases between them. The DNA for the CDR3 is TGCGCCAGCAGCCTCGAGGATGAGACCCAGTACTTC. It specifies CASSLEDETQYF.

The V and J genes are TRBV10-3 and TRBJ1-2; D unresolved. Germline CDR1 is ENHRY and CDR2 is SYGVKD. The CDR3 consists of 11 residues. The germline V and J ends were trimmed by 4 bases and 8 bases, with 8 bases remaining between them. As DNA, the CDR3 is TGTGCCATCAGTGTCGGGTACGGCTACACCTTC. Translated, it gives CAISVGYGYTF.

The rearrangement joins TRBV7-8 to TRBJ1-1; TRBD1 matches at 7 bases. Trimming cost V 9 bases and J 5 bases; bases outside gene matches: 21. CDR3 length equals 17 residues. Germline lookup yields CDR1 SGHVS and CDR2 FQNEAQ. The CDR3 region is CARMGPGTVGSRTEAFF. CDR3 coding DNA: TGTGCCAGAATGGGCCCCGGGACAGTGGGTTCGAGAACTGAAGCTTTCTTT.

This rearrangement joins TRBV5-8 to TRBJ1-2, with TRBD1 matching 8 bases. J was trimmed by 4 bases and V by 3 bases; bases with no gene match: 11. The V gene's germline CDR1 is SGHTS and CDR2 YDEGEE. This CDR3 region has 16 residues. CDR3 in amino acids: CASSSRTGPSLYGYTF. The CDR3 DNA follows: TGTGCCAGCAGCTCCAGGACAGGGCCGTCCCTCTATGGCTACACCTTC.

This clone was observed a few times. The rearrangement links TRBV5-1 to TRBJ2-7, with TRBD1 as a possible D gene (6 bases). V lost 5 bases, J lost 5 bases, and 17 bases lay in between. This CDR3 is built from 14 residues. The V gene's germline CDR1 is SGHRS and CDR2 YFSETQ. The CDR3 is CASRPPPGADEQYF. CDR3 DNA: TGCGCCAGCAGGCCTCCTCCAGGGGCGGACGAGCAGTACTTC.

Written as DNA, the CDR3 is TGTGCCAGCAGCGATGACCGGGCGAGCGGGCGGCGCGAGACCCAGTACTTC. Protein: CASSDDRASGRRETQYF. This chain connects TRBV5-4 to TRBJ2-5; D is perhaps TRBD2 (6 bases). Germline V CDR1 and CDR2: SGHNT, YYREEE (reference sequence). CDR3 size: 17 residues. V was shortened by 4 bases and J by 5 bases, with 24 bases between the two germline ends.

The rearrangement joins TRBV5-5 to TRBJ2-7, with D possibly being TRBD2 (6 bases). CDR3 size: 13 residues. CDR1 is SGHKS and CDR2 is YYEKEE in the germline V gene (reference sequence). V was cut by 5 bases and J by 3 bases, with 12 bases left in between. This chain's CDR3 is CASSRISGYEQYF. The CDR3 DNA follows: TGTGCCAGCAGTCGGATTAGCGGCTACGAGCAGTACTTC.

The chain recombines TRBV7-2 with TRBJ2-1, with TRBD2 as a possible D gene (5 bases). V lost 0 bases and J lost 4, with 13 bases in between. The CDR3 runs 16 residues. Germline-derived CDR1 and CDR2 are SGHTA and FQGNSA. CDR3 nucleotide sequence: TGTGCCAGCAGCTTAGCGGGAGACACGTGGTACAATGAGCAGTTCTTC. As protein: CASSLAGDTWYNEQFF. The variable domain in full, completed from reference TRBV7-2 and TRBJ2-1, reads GAGVSQSPSNKVTEKGKDVELRCDPISGHTALYWYRQSLGQGLEFLIYFQGNSAPDKSGLPSDRFSAERTGGSVSTLTIQRTQQEDSAVYLCASSLAGDTWYNEQFFGPGTRLTVL.

V and J are TRBV2 and TRBJ2-1, with D perhaps TRBD2 (5 bases). The CDR3 runs 16 residues. CDR1 and CDR2 (germline): SNHLY, FYNNEI. The V and J ends lost 8 bases and 4 bases respectively, with 21 bases between them. The CDR3: CASGEASGKPYNEQFF. The CDR3 DNA is TGTGCCAGCGGAGAGGCCTCGGGGAAGCCTTACAATGAGCAGTTCTTC. Filled out from reference TRBV2 and TRBJ2-1, the complete variable domain reads EPEVTQTPSHQVTQMGQEVILRCVPISNHLYFYWYRQILGQKVEFLVSFYNNEISEKSEIFDDQFSVERPDGSNFTLKIRSTKLEDSAMYFCASGEASGKPYNEQFFGPGTRLTVL.

This chain links TRBV10-2 with TRBJ2-1, with 9 positions matching TRBD2. Trimming at V came to 7 bases and at J to 7 bases, leaving 14 bases not matched to a gene. The germline gives CDR1 WSHSY, CDR2 SAAADI. This CDR3 region has 16 residues. The CDR3 reads CASTPRGGGAGNEQFF. The CDR3 coding sequence is TGCGCCAGCACCCCCCGGGGCGGGGGGGCCGGAAATGAGCAGTTCTTC.

V is TRBV21-1 and J is TRBJ1-2. TRBV21-1 has pseudogene status. The CDR3 covers 16 residues. The CDR3 DNA follows: TGTGCCAGCAGCAAAGGAAAGGTAGCAAAGAGTGCGGGCTACACCTTC. It is translated as CASSKGKVAKSAGYTF.

The chain employs TRBV6-1 and TRBJ1-5; TRBD1 matches 10 bases. This CDR3 contains 15 residues. CDR1 MNHNS and CDR2 SASEGT come from the germline V gene. Unmatched junction bases numbered 8, after V lost 6 bases and J lost 6 bases. The CDR3 DNA reads TGTGCCAGCAGCGCGACAGGGGGCGGCGGTCAGCCCCAGCATTTT. Translation: CASSATGGGGQPQHF.